Each of the 10 T cell receptor beta chains below was sequenced from the same sample in a study of CD8 T cells in Susac syndrome. RNA amounts of roughly 0.45 to 1 ug underwent reverse transcription with random hexamers. MiXCR, run by TCRdb on the immunoSEQ multiplex PCR reads, gives a single entry per CDR3 protein. The sample includes about 300,000 distinct CDR3 sequences, around nine tenths of them seen just once. The sample comprised CD8+ T cells from PBMCs. The receptors originated from a human donor with multiple sclerosis.

This clonotype occurred once. CDR3 coding DNA: TGTGCCAGCAGCCCAGGTCAGCGGGAGCTCCTCTCCTACGAGCAGTACTTC. Translating it yields CASSPGQRELLSYEQYF. The chain employs TRBV21-1 and TRBJ2-7; the listed D gene, TRBD2, was not tested against the DNA. TRBV21-1 is noted as a pseudogene. This CDR3 has 17 amino acids.

The chain employs TRBV19 and TRBJ2-7; 7 nucleotides align to TRBD1. CDR3 size: 12 residues. Trimming took 6 bases from V and 4 from J; bases not matched to a gene: 3. CDR1 is LNHDA and CDR2 is SQIVND in the germline V gene (reference sequence). CDR3 residues: CASSPGQYEQYF. For the CDR3, the DNA is TGTGCCAGTAGCCCGGGACAGTACGAGCAGTACTTC.

The chain uses TRBV7-9 and TRBJ2-3; tentatively, D is TRBD1 or TRBD2 (5 bases each). The V and J ends lost 3 bases and 1 base respectively, with 11 bases between them. Germline values: CDR1 SEHNR, CDR2 FQNEAQ (reference sequence). The CDR3 is 15 amino acids. The CDR3 bases are TGTGCCAGCAGCTTCTTTGGGGGAGGCACAGATACGCAGTATTTT. It translates to CASSFFGGGTDTQYF.

This chain uses TRBV29-1 with TRBJ1-2; no firm D call. Germline values: CDR1 SQVTM, CDR2 ANQGSEA. This CDR3 spans 12 amino acids. V dropped 2 bases and J dropped 7 bases, with 11 bases sitting between them. The CDR3 sequence is CSVEPDTPGYTF. CDR3 in DNA: TGCAGCGTTGAACCAGATACCCCTGGCTACACCTTC. The complete variable domain, with remaining parts taken from reference TRBV29-1 and TRBJ1-2, reads SAVISQKPSRDICQRGTSLTIQCQVDSQVTMMFWYRQQPGQSLTLIATANQGSEATYESGFVIDKFPISRPNLTFSTLTVSNMSPEDSSIYLCSVEPDTPGYTFGSGTRLTVV.

This sequence joins TRBV7-6 and TRBJ2-7; TRBD1 matches 7 bases. The germline V gene has CDR1 SGHVS and CDR2 FNYEAQ. This CDR3 region has 14 residues. The trim removed 6 bases at V and 2 bases at J, leaving 7 bases unmatched. CDR3 amino acids: CASSPHRGTYEQYF. Here the CDR3 DNA reads TGTGCCAGCAGTCCCCACAGGGGAACCTACGAGCAGTACTTC. Looking up the rest from reference TRBV7-6 and TRBJ2-7 gives the full variable domain: GAGVSQSPRYKVTKRGQDVALRCDPISGHVSLYWYRQALGQGPEFLTYFNYEAQQDKSGLPNDRFSAERPEGSISTLTIQRTEQRDSAMYRCASSPHRGTYEQYFGPGTRLTVT.

V is TRBV25-1 and J is TRBJ2-5; 8 bases agree with TRBD1. The CDR3 consists of 14 residues. Germline values: CDR1 MGHDK, CDR2 SYGVNS. V dropped 1 base and J dropped 2; count of bases not matched to a gene: 0. The CDR3 here is CASSEWDRQETQYF. CDR3 bases: TGTGCCAGCAGTGAATGGGACAGGCAAGAGACCCAGTACTTC.

J is TRBJ2-1 and V is TRBV7-2; a weak D match, TRBD2 (5 bases). This CDR3 comprises 14 residues. The V end lost 6 bases, the J end lost 4 bases, and 13 bases lay between the germline ends. CDR1 and CDR2 (germline): SGHTA, FQGNSA. The chain's CDR3 is CASSPLTGYNEQFF. For the CDR3, the DNA is TGTGCCAGCAGTCCACTGACGGGGTACAATGAGCAGTTCTTC.

The chain carries TRBV12-3 or TRBV12-4 and TRBJ1-5, with 10 bases that match TRBD1. The junction had 9 bases not matched to a gene; V was cut back by 6 bases and J by 4 bases. CDR3 length equals 16 residues. CDR3 nucleotides: TGTGCCAGCAGCCTGACAGGGGGCGGGATAAATCAGCCCCAGCATTTT. It is translated as CASSLTGGGINQPQHF.

The chain links TRBV6-1 to TRBJ2-5; D remains unclear. V lost 6 bases and J lost 2, with 13 bases in between. This CDR3 region has 14 residues. The germline V gene encodes CDR1 MNHNS and CDR2 SASEGT. The CDR3 here is CASRPTVTQETQYF. The CDR3 nucleotides are TGTGCCAGCAGACCCACAGTGACACAAGAGACCCAGTACTTC.

The chain couples TRBV15 to TRBJ2-1, with D perhaps TRBD1 or TRBD2 (7 bases each). Germline V gene data show CDR1 as LNHNV and CDR2 as YYDKDF (reference sequence). V was shortened by 2 bases and J by 8 bases, with 13 bases between the two germline ends. The CDR3 is 14 amino acids. Here the CDR3 DNA reads TGTGCCACCAGCAGAACCAGGGGGGGCGATGAGCAGTTCTTC. Encoded protein: CATSRTRGGDEQFF.